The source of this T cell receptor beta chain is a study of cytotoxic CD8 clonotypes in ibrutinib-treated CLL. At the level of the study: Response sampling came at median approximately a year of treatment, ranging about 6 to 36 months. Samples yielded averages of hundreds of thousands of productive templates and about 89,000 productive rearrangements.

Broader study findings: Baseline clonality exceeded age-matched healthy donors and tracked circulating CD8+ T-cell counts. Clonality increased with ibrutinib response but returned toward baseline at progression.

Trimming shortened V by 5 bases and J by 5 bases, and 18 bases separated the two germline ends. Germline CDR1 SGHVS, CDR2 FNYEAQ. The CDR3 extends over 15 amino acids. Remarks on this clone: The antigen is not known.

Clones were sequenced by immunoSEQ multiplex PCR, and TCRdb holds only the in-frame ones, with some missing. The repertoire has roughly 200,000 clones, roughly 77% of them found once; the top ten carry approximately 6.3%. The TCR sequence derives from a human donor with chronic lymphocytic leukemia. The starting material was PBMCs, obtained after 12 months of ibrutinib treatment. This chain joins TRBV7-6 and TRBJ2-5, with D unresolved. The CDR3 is CASSHPFEAGETQYF. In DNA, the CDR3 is TGTGCCAGCAGCCACCCCTTTGAGGCTGGTGAGACCCAGTACTTC.